This entry concerns a single TCR beta chain. The data were obtained in a study of blood T cell repertoires in COVID-19. Study-wide context: Donors in the United States, Italy and Spain gave samples during acute or convalescent COVID-19. The analysed material was cDNA or gDNA that came from T cells, B-cell-depleted T cells, or PBMCs.

The CDR3 has 14 residues. Germline V lookup: CDR1 SGHTA, CDR2 FQGTGA. The V end was cut by 2 bases, the J end by 7 bases, with 11 bases between. TCRdb's table, derived via immunoSEQ multiplex PCR, lists solely in-frame clones and lacks some. The sample lists about 81,000 clones, around three quarters occurring once. The rearrangement uses TRBV7-3 and TRBJ2-2; D possibly corresponds to TRBD2 (5 bases). This receptor was obtained from a woman aged 50 to 65 with acute or convalescent COVID-19. Sample: peripheral blood. CDR3 DNA: TGTGCCAGCAGCTTAGAGGGTCGGGACGGGGAGCTGTTTTTT. Its protein product is CASSLEGRDGELFF.